One sample yielded the 24 T cell receptor beta chains listed below, sequenced in a study of technical replicates of blood from a few donors. The protocol was immunoSEQ multiplex PCR, while the TCRdb copy is restricted to in-frame clones and leaves out a portion. The sample records around 70,000 clones, around 97% being singletons. Sequencing was done on a sample of T cells isolated from PBMCs. These receptor sequences come from a human donor in good health.

The chain is built from TRBV7-2 and TRBJ2-7, with 11 bases aligning to TRBD2. The ends lost 5 bases at V and 7 bases at J; junction bases unmatched: 10. The germline CDR1 and CDR2 sequences are SGHTA and FQGNSA. This CDR3 comprises 15 residues. The chain's CDR3 is CASSRRLAGLGEQYF. CDR3 nucleotide sequence: TGTGCCAGCAGCAGACGACTAGCGGGACTAGGAGAGCAGTACTTC.

The gene calls are TRBV9 and TRBJ2-7; TRBD1 is a possible D gene (6 bases). Germline CDR1 and CDR2: SGDLS and YYNGEE. Trimming shortened V by 4 bases and J by 3 bases, and 14 bases separated the two germline ends. The CDR3 contains 14 residues. The CDR3 protein is CASSPRQERYEQYF. CDR3 sequence (DNA): TGTGCCAGCAGCCCACGACAGGAGCGCTACGAGCAGTACTTC.

Comments on this clone: This sample includes further DNA sequences coding for the same CDR3. The chain carries TRBV11-2 and TRBJ1-1, with no clear D. V dropped 1 base and J dropped 2 bases, with 8 bases sitting between them. Germline assignment: CDR1 SGHAT and CDR2 FQNNGV. This CDR3 has 14 amino acids. The chain's CDR3 is CASSLAGLNTEAFF. Here the CDR3 DNA reads TGTGCCAGCAGCTTAGCAGGCCTAAACACTGAAGCTTTCTTT.

The rearrangement links TRBV5-6 to TRBJ1-2; D may be TRBD1 (5 bases). The CDR3 spans 13 residues. Trimming took off 6 bases at V and 8 bases at J, with 17 bases between the two ends. Looked up from germline, CDR1 is SGHDT and CDR2 is YYEEEE. The CDR3 loop reads CASNWGREGGYTF. The CDR3 bases are TGTGCCAGCAACTGGGGCAGGGAGGGCGGCTACACCTTC.

The chain joins TRBV27 to TRBJ2-7; perhaps TRBD1 as D (5 bases). The CDR3 is 15 amino acids. The germline V and J ends were trimmed by 6 bases and 2 bases, with 17 bases remaining between them. Germline values: CDR1 MNHEY, CDR2 SMNVEV (reference sequence). The DNA for the CDR3 is TGTGCCAGCAGCCTTGGGGCAGTCCAAACCTACGAGCAGTACTTC. It translates to CASSLGAVQTYEQYF.

This sequence joins TRBV28 and TRBJ2-7; D gene ambiguous. The CDR3 extends over 15 amino acids. Trimming took off 6 bases at V and 0 bases at J, with 15 bases between the two ends. Per germline, CDR1 MDHEN and CDR2 SYDVKM. The CDR3 nucleotides are TGTGCCAGCAGGCTATACCAACCGGTCTCCTACGAGCAGTACTTC. It is translated as CASRLYQPVSYEQYF. Looking up the rest from reference TRBV28 and TRBJ2-7 gives the full variable domain: DVKVTQSSRYLVKRTGEKVFLECVQDMDHENMFWYRQDPGLGLRLIYFSYDVKMKEKGDIPEGYSVSREKKERFSLILESASTNQTSMYLCASRLYQPVSYEQYFGPGTRLTVT.

The chain joins TRBV9 to TRBJ2-1; D possibly corresponds to TRBD2 (5 bases). The germline gives CDR1 SGDLS, CDR2 YYNGEE. The V end lost 2 bases, the J end lost 0 bases, and 12 bases lay between the germline ends. The CDR3 covers 16 residues. CDR3 nucleotides: TGTGCCAGCAGCGTTGGAGGTACGAGCTCCTACAATGAGCAGTTCTTC. Translation gives CASSVGGTSSYNEQFF.

The chain joins TRBV7-9 to TRBJ2-1, with 10 bases fitting TRBD2. From germline, CDR1 is SEHNR and CDR2 FQNEAQ (reference sequence). The CDR3 is 15 amino acids. V lost 5 bases, J lost 0 bases, and 1 base stayed unmatched. In nucleotides, the CDR3 is TGTGCCAGCAGCCCTAGCGGGAGCTCCTACAATGAGCAGTTCTTC. Its protein product is CASSPSGSSYNEQFF.

The J gene is TRBJ1-1, the V gene TRBV4-1; D is undetermined. Trimming removed 1 base at V and 1 base at J, with 7 bases between. The CDR3 totals 14 residues. CDR1 and CDR2 (germline): MGHRA, YSYEKL. CDR3 in amino acids: CASSQVGGNTEAFF. The CDR3 DNA follows: TGCGCCAGCAGCCAAGTTGGAGGGAACACTGAAGCTTTCTTT.

Here the CDR3 DNA reads TGTGCCAGCAGTAAGCCAAATCAGCCCCAGCATTTT. This encodes CASSKPNQPQHF. The chain carries TRBV6-5 and TRBJ1-5; D not certain. The CDR3 length is 12 residues. Trimming pared 5 bases from V and 4 bases from J, leaving 6 bases between. Germline CDR1 MNHEY, CDR2 SVGAGI.

J is TRBJ2-7 and V is TRBV7-9, with D tentatively TRBD1 (6 bases). The germline V gene has CDR1 SEHNR and CDR2 FQNEAQ (reference sequence). Trimming removed 6 bases at V and 1 base at J, with 13 bases between. The CDR3 sequence is 14 residues long. Here the CDR3 DNA reads TGTGCCAGCAGACCAGGGACATTTTCCTACGAGCAGTACTTC. Its translation is CASRPGTFSYEQYF.

The rearrangement links TRBV18 to TRBJ2-5; D might be TRBD1 (6 bases). Germline-derived CDR1 and CDR2 are KGHSH and LQKENI. Trimming took off 2 bases at V and 2 bases at J, with 9 bases between the two ends. The CDR3 is 14 amino acids. This CDR3 is CASSPFRGQETQYF. For the CDR3, the DNA is TGTGCCAGCTCACCATTCAGGGGTCAAGAGACCCAGTACTTC.

The gene calls are TRBV6-5 and TRBJ1-2; TRBD1 is a possible D gene (5 bases). Looked up from germline, CDR1 is MNHEY and CDR2 is SVGAGI. CDR3 length equals 13 residues. V lost 2 bases, J lost 4 bases, and 8 bases lay in between. CDR3 sequence: CASSYTGGYGYTF. The CDR3 nucleotides read TGTGCCAGCAGTTACACCGGGGGCTATGGCTACACCTTC.

The chain's CDR3 is CASGIAGEADTQYF. CDR3 DNA sequence: TGTGCTAGTGGTATAGCGGGAGAAGCAGATACGCAGTATTTT. The rearrangement links TRBV12-5 to TRBJ2-3; 9 bases are shared with TRBD2. Trimming cost V 5 bases and J 4 bases; bases outside gene matches: 4. In germline, CDR1 is LGHNT, CDR2 FRNRAP. This CDR3 has 14 residues. Full variable domain (missing parts from reference TRBV12-5 and TRBJ2-3): DARVTQTPRHKVTEMGQEVTMRCQPILGHNTVFWYRQTMMQGLELLAYFRNRAPLDDSGMPKDRFSAEMPDATLATLKIQPSEPRDSAVYFCASGIAGEADTQYFGPGTRLTVL.

The chain joins TRBV29-1 to TRBJ2-7, with 8 positions matching TRBD1. The CDR3 runs 15 residues. Germline V gives CDR1 SQVTM, CDR2 ANQGSEA. V shed 5 bases, J shed 0 bases, and the junction held 9 bases outside the gene matches. Written as DNA, the CDR3 is TGCAGCGTTATTCAACAGGGGGAGTCCTCCTACGAGCAGTACTTC. It is translated as CSVIQQGESSYEQYF.

The chain has TRBV19 and TRBJ1-4; no clear D gene. V shed 4 bases and J shed 0 bases, with 3 bases lying between them. Per germline, CDR1 LNHDA and CDR2 SQIVND (reference sequence). CDR3 length: 13 amino acids. CDR3 protein: CASSTATNEKLFF. CDR3 nucleotides: TGTGCCAGTAGTACAGCAACTAATGAAAAACTGTTTTTT.

V and J are TRBV6-5 and TRBJ1-1, with D maybe TRBD1 (5 bases). Deletions cut 10 bases from V and 2 bases from J, with 14 bases between. The CDR3 sequence is 13 residues long. Germline-derived CDR1 and CDR2 are MNHEY and SVGAGI. This chain's CDR3 is CATKITGNTEAFF. The DNA for the CDR3 is TGTGCCACGAAAATAACAGGTAACACTGAAGCTTTCTTT.

CDR3 nucleotide sequence: TGTGCTAGTGGGGGGACTGGATCCTACGAGCAGTACTTC. Translated, it gives CASGGTGSYEQYF. V and J are TRBV6-5 and TRBJ2-7; D may be TRBD2 (6 bases). CDR1 and CDR2 from the germline V gene are MNHEY and SVGAGI. The CDR3 sequence is 13 residues long.

The rearrangement links TRBV5-1 to TRBJ1-2; D uncertain. CDR1 and CDR2 (germline): SGHRS, YFSETQ. The CDR3 consists of 12 residues. V was pared by 2 bases and J by 9 bases, with 11 bases between. The CDR3 sequence is CASSFEGSSYTF. As DNA, the CDR3 is TGCGCCAGCAGCTTCGAGGGTAGCAGCTACACCTTC.

This chain uses TRBV7-2 with TRBJ2-7, with 12 bases that match TRBD2. The CDR3 totals 17 residues. Germline CDR1 is SGHTA and CDR2 is FQGNSA. The V gene end was trimmed by 7 bases and the J gene end by 5 bases; junction bases not matched to a gene: 15. The CDR3, as DNA: TGTGCCAGCACCGTACCGGGACTAGCGGGCGAGACCCACGAGCAGTACTTC. Encoded protein: CASTVPGLAGETHEQYF.

This chain joins TRBV30 and TRBJ1-2; D gene uncertain. Trimming removed 2 bases from V and 9 bases from J, with 16 bases in between. Germline CDR1 and CDR2: GTSNPN and SVGIG (reference sequence). The CDR3 totals 13 residues. The CDR3 nucleotides read TGTGCCTGGAGTTTCGCTACGACTAGGAGCTACACCTTC. Its protein product is CAWSFATTRSYTF.

The chain employs TRBV6-5 and TRBJ1-2, with D possibly matching TRBD1 (6 bases). The V end lost 5 bases, the J end lost 2 bases, and 15 bases lay between the germline ends. Germline CDR1 is MNHEY and CDR2 is SVGAGI. CDR3 length: 15 residues. The CDR3 loop is CASSKPGHGNYGYTF. CDR3 nucleotide sequence: TGTGCCAGCAGTAAACCGGGACACGGAAACTATGGCTACACCTTC.

The rearrangement uses TRBV11-2 and TRBJ2-7, with D possibly matching TRBD2 (5 bases). Germline V gives CDR1 SGHAT, CDR2 FQNNGV. This CDR3 spans 13 amino acids. Trimming pared 7 bases from V and 7 bases from J, leaving 17 bases between. CDR3 sequence (DNA): TGTGCCAGCACCCCGGGCGGTTCGGGAGAGCAGTACTTC. Translated: CASTPGGSGEQYF.

The chain carries TRBV6-5 and TRBJ2-2; 9 nucleotides match TRBD2. Germline values: CDR1 MNHEY, CDR2 SVGAGI. The V and J ends lost 11 bases and 1 base, in that order; junction bases with no gene match: 5. This CDR3 is built from 14 residues. The CDR3 coding sequence is TGTGCCGTCAAAGCGGGAGGGAACACCGGGGAGCTGTTTTTT. Translating gives CAVKAGGNTGELFF.